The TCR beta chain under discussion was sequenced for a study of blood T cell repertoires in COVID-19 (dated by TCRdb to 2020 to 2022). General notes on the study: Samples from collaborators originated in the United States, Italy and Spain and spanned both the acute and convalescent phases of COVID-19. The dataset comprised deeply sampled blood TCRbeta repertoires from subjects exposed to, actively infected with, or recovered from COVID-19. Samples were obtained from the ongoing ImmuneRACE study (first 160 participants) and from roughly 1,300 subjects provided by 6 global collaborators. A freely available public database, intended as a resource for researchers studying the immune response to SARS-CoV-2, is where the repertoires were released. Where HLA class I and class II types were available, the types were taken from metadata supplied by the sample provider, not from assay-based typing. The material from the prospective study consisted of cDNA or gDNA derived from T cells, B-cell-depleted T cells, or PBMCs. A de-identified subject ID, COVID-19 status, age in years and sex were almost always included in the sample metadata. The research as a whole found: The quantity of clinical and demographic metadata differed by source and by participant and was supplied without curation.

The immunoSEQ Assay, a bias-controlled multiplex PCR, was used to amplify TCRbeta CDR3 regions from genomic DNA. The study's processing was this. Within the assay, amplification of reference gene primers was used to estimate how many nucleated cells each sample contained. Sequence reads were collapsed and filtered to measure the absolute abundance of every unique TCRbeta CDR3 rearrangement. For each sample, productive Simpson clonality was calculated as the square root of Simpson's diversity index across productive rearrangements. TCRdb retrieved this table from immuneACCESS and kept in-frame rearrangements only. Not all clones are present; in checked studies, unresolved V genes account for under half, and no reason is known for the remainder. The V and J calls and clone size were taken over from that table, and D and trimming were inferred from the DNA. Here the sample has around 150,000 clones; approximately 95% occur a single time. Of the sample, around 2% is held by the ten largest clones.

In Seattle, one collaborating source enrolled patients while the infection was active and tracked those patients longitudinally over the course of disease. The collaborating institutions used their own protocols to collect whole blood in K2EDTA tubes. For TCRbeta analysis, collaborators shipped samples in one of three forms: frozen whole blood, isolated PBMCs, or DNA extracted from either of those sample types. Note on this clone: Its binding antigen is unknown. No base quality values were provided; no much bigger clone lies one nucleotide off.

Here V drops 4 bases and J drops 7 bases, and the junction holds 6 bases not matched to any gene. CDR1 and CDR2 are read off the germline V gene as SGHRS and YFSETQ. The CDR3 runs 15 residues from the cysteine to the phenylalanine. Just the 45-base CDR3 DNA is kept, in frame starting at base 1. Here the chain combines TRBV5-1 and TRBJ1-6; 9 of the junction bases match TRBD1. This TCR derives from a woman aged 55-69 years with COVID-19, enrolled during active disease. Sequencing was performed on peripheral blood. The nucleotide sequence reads TGCGCCAGCAGCCTTGGGACAGGGTTGAATTCACCCCTCCACTTT. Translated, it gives CASSLGTGLNSPLHF.